This T cell receptor (beta chain) comes out of a study of blood T cells in healthy people across ages. Whole-study findings and limits: Naive T cell percentage showed a strong correlation with TCR beta diversity.

Through a sample-barcoded 5' primer and a J-beta primer mix, a second PCR was run for about 6 to 11 cycles. TCRdb re-derived calls from the 5' RACE reads in MiXCR, one entry per CDR3 protein. Of about 1.4 million distinct CDR3 sequences listed, 45% to 70% are singletons. Germline CDR1 MNHEY, CDR2 SVGEGT. The CDR3 length is 15 residues. The V end lost 0 bases, the J end lost 3 bases, and 11 bases lay between the germline ends. Remarks on this clonotype: Its cognate antigen is unknown.

The chain uses TRBV6-2 or TRBV6-3 and TRBJ1-2; D remains ambiguous. The clonotype was recovered from a man aged 18 to 29 in good health. Material: blood. The CDR3 DNA sequence: TGTGCCAGCAGTTACTCTTCGGGGATCGACTATGGCTACACCTTC. The encoded protein is CASSYSSGIDYGYTF.